These 29 T cell receptor beta chains were all obtained from the same sample, sequenced in a study of T-cell reconstitution after alpha-beta-depleted transplantation in children. Molecular barcoding with unique molecular identifiers was used for the TCRbeta library. TCRdb recomputed calls from the PCR reads with MiXCR, one row per CDR3 protein. The sample lists 450,000 to 600,000 distinct CDR3 sequences, 10% to 15% occurring once. The input for sequencing was PBMCs, mostly from graft donor cells, taken 360 days after TCRalphabeta/CD19-depleted stem cell transplant. The receptor set was obtained from a male patient younger than 18 who had a stem cell transplant for acute myeloid leukemia, so the T cells may come from the graft donor.

There are many counts of this clonotype. The V gene is TRBV12-3 or TRBV12-4, the J gene TRBJ2-7; D unclear. The CDR3 has 14 amino acids. With 1 base removed from V and 3 bases from J, the gap between germline ends came to 10 bases. CDR3 in DNA: TGTGCCAGCAGTTTAGGGGCAGGATACTACGAGCAGTACTTC. Protein product: CASSLGAGYYEQYF.

This chain links TRBV12-3 or TRBV12-4 with TRBJ2-7; TRBD2 might be the D (6 bases). Trimming left V 6 bases short and J 4 bases short, with 19 bases between. The CDR3 has 15 residues. Here the CDR3 DNA reads TGTGCCAGCAGGGGGGGTAGTTTTCCTGATTACGAGCAGTACTTC. It codes for CASRGGSFPDYEQYF.

The gene calls are TRBV28 and TRBJ2-7; no clear D gene. The CDR3 contains 15 residues. V was pared by 6 bases and J by 0 bases, with 15 bases between. The germline V gene encodes CDR1 MDHEN and CDR2 SYDVKM. Here the CDR3 DNA reads TGTGCCAGCAGCCCCCCCTTCCGGAGCTCCTACGAGCAGTACTTC. This translates into CASSPPFRSSYEQYF.

The J gene is TRBJ1-1, the V gene TRBV19, with TRBD1 as a possible D gene (6 bases). Germline lookup yields CDR1 LNHDA and CDR2 SQIVND (reference sequence). The CDR3 consists of 12 residues. V shed 7 bases and J shed 6 bases, with 12 bases lying between them. CDR3 sequence: CASNTGPSEAFF. As DNA, the CDR3 is TGTGCCAGTAATACAGGGCCCTCTGAAGCTTTCTTT.

The chain combines TRBV12-3 or TRBV12-4 with TRBJ2-7; maybe TRBD2 (6 bases). V was cut by 6 bases and J by 3 bases, with 18 bases left in between. This CDR3 is built from 15 residues. The CDR3, as DNA: TGTGCCAGCAGCGATACTGGAGGGTCGATCTACGAGCAGTACTTC. Its protein product is CASSDTGGSIYEQYF.

The V and J genes are TRBV12-3 or TRBV12-4 and TRBJ2-7; possibly TRBD2 for D (5 bases). Trimming cost V 2 bases and J 2 bases, with 7 bases left between them. The CDR3 consists of 13 residues. The CDR3 loop is CASSLREPYEQYF. The CDR3 DNA follows: TGTGCCAGCAGTTTACGGGAACCCTACGAGCAGTACTTC.

This clonotype appeared many times. The chain has TRBV9 and TRBJ2-5; no clear D. V gave up 4 bases and J gave up 1 base, with 11 bases separating them. The germline V gene has CDR1 SGDLS and CDR2 YYNGEE. CDR3 length equals 14 residues. CDR3 bases: TGTGCCAGCAGCCTCAGACCCAGCCAAGAGACCCAGTACTTC. Translated, it gives CASSLRPSQETQYF.

The chain combines TRBV29-1 with TRBJ2-7; no reliable D call. Germline V gene data show CDR1 as SQVTM and CDR2 as ANQGSEA. The V and J ends lost 1 base and 2 bases respectively, with 12 bases between them. The CDR3 covers 14 residues. CDR3 residues: CSVEVGHGPYEQYF. As DNA, the CDR3 is TGCAGCGTTGAAGTCGGGCATGGGCCCTACGAGCAGTACTTC.

This clonotype was seen repeatedly, ten times or more. The V gene is TRBV12-3 or TRBV12-4, the J gene TRBJ2-1; D is undetermined. The CDR3 length is 13 residues. The V end was cut by 8 bases, the J end by 9 bases, with 17 bases between. The CDR3 bases are TGTGCCAGCGTTTTACCACCCGCTGGTGAGCAGTTCTTC. Translated: CASVLPPAGEQFF.

This clonotype was counted ten times or more. V usage is TRBV20-1 and J usage is TRBJ2-1, with D unclear. CDR3 length equals 13 residues. The germline V and J ends were trimmed by 3 bases and 6 bases, with 12 bases remaining between them. CDR1 and CDR2 (germline): DFQATT, SNEGSKA (reference sequence). The CDR3 nucleotides are TGCAGTGCTAGGGCCCACTGGGGCAATGAGCAGTTCTTC. It translates to CSARAHWGNEQFF.

This clonotype appeared a few times. This sequence joins TRBV5-5 and TRBJ2-1; tentatively, D is TRBD1 (6 bases). Germline values: CDR1 SGHKS, CDR2 YYEKEE (reference sequence). The CDR3 sequence is 15 residues long. V was clipped by 6 bases and J by 4 bases, with 17 bases between them. CDR3 protein: CASNPQGTLYNEQFF. For the CDR3, the DNA is TGTGCCAGCAACCCACAGGGAACCCTTTACAATGAGCAGTTCTTC.

This clonotype was seen repeatedly, ten times or more. For the CDR3, the DNA is TGTGCCATCAGGGACGGACTCAATCAGCCCCAGCATTTT. This encodes CAIRDGLNQPQHF. The rearrangement uses TRBV10-3 and TRBJ1-5; D gene uncertain. Germline values: CDR1 ENHRY, CDR2 SYGVKD. V lost 6 bases and J 3 bases, leaving 9 bases between the germline ends. The CDR3 has 13 residues.

There are many counts of this clonotype. V and J are TRBV29-1 and TRBJ2-1; 8 nucleotides agree with TRBD2. In germline, CDR1 is SQVTM, CDR2 ANQGSEA. This CDR3 has 14 amino acids. Germline trimming cut 6 bases from V and 0 bases from J; bases unmatched to any gene: 4. The CDR3 DNA follows: TGCAGCGTGGTTAGCGGGAACTCCTACAATGAGCAGTTCTTC. It yields the protein CSVVSGNSYNEQFF.

This chain uses TRBV29-1 with TRBJ2-1; no reliable D call. The ends were cut back, 2 bases at V and 8 bases at J, with 16 bases in the middle. This CDR3 comprises 14 residues. CDR1 and CDR2 from the germline V gene are SQVTM and ANQGSEA. The CDR3 DNA follows: TGCAGCGTTGAAAATCGCAGGCCGCTTGATGAGCAGTTCTTC. Translation: CSVENRRPLDEQFF.

This clonotype has just a few counts. The V gene is TRBV5-1, the J gene TRBJ2-6, with TRBD1 identical over 10 bases. CDR3 length: 17 residues. Trimming cost V 4 bases and J 1 base; bases outside gene matches: 5. The V gene's germline CDR1 is SGHRS and CDR2 YFSETQ. The CDR3 reads CASSTTGGASGANVLTF. In nucleotides, the CDR3 is TGCGCCAGCAGCACGACAGGGGGCGCGTCTGGGGCCAACGTCCTGACTTTC.

The chain is built from TRBV21-1 and TRBJ2-4. TRBV21-1 is a recognized pseudogene. The CDR3 runs 17 residues. The CDR3 nucleotides are TGTGCCAGCAGCAAAGACTCCGTCAGTCTAGCCAAAAACATTCAGTACTTC. It specifies CASSKDSVSLAKNIQYF.

The CDR3 nucleotides read TGCGCCAGCAGCCAATCCCGGTTTAGACCAGGAGGGTCTGAAGCTTTCTTT. It is translated as CASSQSRFRPGGSEAFF. This chain connects TRBV4-3 to TRBJ1-1, with D hard to call. V gave up 2 bases and J gave up 6 bases, with 22 bases separating them. Looked up from germline, CDR1 is LGHNA and CDR2 is YSLEER. The CDR3 has 17 residues.

This rearrangement joins TRBV5-1 to TRBJ2-1; 7 bases align to TRBD2. This CDR3 is built from 18 residues. Trimming removed 4 bases from V and 2 bases from J; junction bases left unmatched: 15. Germline CDR1 and CDR2: SGHRS and YFSETQ. The CDR3 DNA is TGCGCCAGCAGCCCACCCCAGCTAGCGGAGCGAGCCTACAATGAGCAGTTCTTC. It translates to CASSPPQLAERAYNEQFF. The entire variable domain, with the rest obtained from reference TRBV5-1 and TRBJ2-1, is as follows: KAGVTQTPRYLIKTRGQQVTLSCSPISGHRSVSWYQQTPGQGLQFLFEYFSETQRNKGNFPGRFSGRQFSNSRSEMNVSTLELGDSALYLCASSPPQLAERAYNEQFFGPGTRLTVL.

V gene TRBV6-2 or TRBV6-3 combines with J gene TRBJ1-1, with D unresolved. V lost 1 base, J lost 6 bases, and 12 bases lay in between. This CDR3 comprises 14 residues. Germline assignment: CDR1 MNHEY and CDR2 SVGEGT. The CDR3 sequence is CASSYLLGRAEAFF. The CDR3 DNA is TGTGCCAGCAGTTACTTACTGGGAAGGGCTGAAGCTTTCTTT.

The rearrangement joins TRBV18 to TRBJ2-5; D possibly uses TRBD1 or TRBD2 (5 bases each). The CDR3 is 17 residues long. The V and J ends lost 4 bases and 5 bases respectively, with 23 bases between them. CDR1 and CDR2 (germline): KGHSH, LQKENI. The CDR3 loop is CASSLSGTATLGETQYF. CDR3 DNA sequence: TGTGCCAGCTCACTTTCCGGGACGGCCACATTGGGGGAGACCCAGTACTTC.

The rearrangement joins TRBV12-3 or TRBV12-4 to TRBJ2-1, with D uncertain. V shed 3 bases and J shed 4 bases, with 13 bases lying between them. The CDR3 is 15 residues long. CDR3 region: CASSLISPFYNEQFF. CDR3 coding DNA: TGTGCCAGCAGTTTGATCAGCCCCTTTTACAATGAGCAGTTCTTC.

This clonotype was seen a handful of times. This chain connects TRBV11-2 to TRBJ2-5; D is ambiguous. Germline-derived CDR1 and CDR2 are SGHAT and FQNNGV. Trimming took 1 base from V and 1 from J, leaving 10 bases between them. The CDR3 loop spans 15 amino acids. CDR3 bases: TGTGCCAGCAGCTTAGTCGCAGGCCCCCAAGAGACCCAGTACTTC. This gives the protein CASSLVAGPQETQYF.

This clonotype was recorded many times. The chain is built from TRBV20-1 and TRBJ2-7; 10 bases map to TRBD1. The V gene end was trimmed by 0 bases and the J gene end by 2 bases; junction bases not matched to a gene: 4. Germline values: CDR1 DFQATT, CDR2 SNEGSKA (reference sequence). CDR3 length equals 15 residues. For the CDR3, the DNA is TGCAGTGCTAGAGATCTGGGACAGGGGCCCTACGAGCAGTACTTC. The encoded protein is CSARDLGQGPYEQYF.

This clonotype was seen once. The chain joins TRBV27 to TRBJ1-1; no clear D gene. The CDR3 consists of 13 residues. Germline values: CDR1 MNHEY, CDR2 SMNVEV (reference sequence). CDR3 coding DNA: TGTGGCACCAGTTATCTCGGTCCAACGGGGGCTTTCTTT. Protein product: CGTSYLGPTGAFF.

The V gene is TRBV28, the J gene TRBJ2-7; 8 nucleotides agree with TRBD2. V was pared by 6 bases and J by 1 base, with 5 bases of the junction left unmatched. Germline V gene data show CDR1 as MDHEN and CDR2 as SYDVKM. The CDR3 has 14 residues. CDR3 amino acids: CASSEPGGSYEQYF. The CDR3 DNA reads as TGTGCCAGCAGCGAGCCGGGGGGGTCCTACGAGCAGTACTTC.

In this sample, this clonotype turned up many times. This chain links TRBV2 with TRBJ2-1, with a weak D call TRBD2 (6 bases). CDR3 length: 13 residues. CDR1 is SNHLY and CDR2 is FYNNEI in the germline V gene. With 5 bases removed from V and 4 bases from J, the gap between germline ends came to 9 bases. The CDR3: CASSRDLYNEQFF. DNA for the CDR3: TGTGCCAGCAGTCGGGACTTATACAATGAGCAGTTCTTC.

This clonotype was picked up a small number of times. The V call is TRBV20-1, the J call TRBJ2-7, with 8 positions matching TRBD2. This CDR3 has 13 amino acids. V lost 6 bases and J lost 2; bases outside the gene matches: 6. Germline CDR1 DFQATT, CDR2 SNEGSKA (reference sequence). CDR3 loop: CSARLALTYEQYF. CDR3 in DNA: TGCAGTGCCCGACTAGCGCTAACCTACGAGCAGTACTTC.

This chain links TRBV28 with TRBJ2-3; no firm D call. The germline CDR1 and CDR2 sequences are MDHEN and SYDVKM. This CDR3 is 12 amino acids long. V was pared by 8 bases and J by 0 bases, with 6 bases between. CDR3 nucleotides: TGTGCCAGCGCCGGCAGCACAGATACGCAGTATTTT. Translating gives CASAGSTDTQYF.

In its sample, this clonotype was seen a few times. The rearrangement uses TRBV18 and TRBJ2-4, with a tentative D call TRBD2 (6 bases). Trimming took 2 bases from V and 1 from J, leaving 12 bases between them. The CDR3 covers 16 residues. CDR1 is KGHSH, CDR2 LQKENI, per germline. The CDR3 loop reads CASSPIGGAAKNIQYF. DNA for the CDR3: TGTGCCAGCTCACCAATCGGCGGGGCGGCCAAAAACATTCAGTACTTC.